These 24 T cell receptor beta chains were sequenced from one sample in a study of preoperative IRX-2 immunotherapy in early breast cancer. Using immunoSEQ multiplex PCR, the repertoire was profiled, and TCRdb retains in-frame clones only, with some absent. In the table there are 95,000 to 100,000 clones, about nine tenths of which are singletons. The treatment: preoperative locoregional IRX-2 cytokine immunotherapy. Sequences were derived from tumor tissue, sampled after IRX-2 immunotherapy. Every receptor here comes from a human donor with breast cancer.

This sequence joins TRBV5-1 and TRBJ2-1; TRBD2 is a possible D gene (5 bases). The V and J ends lost 3 bases and 0 bases respectively, with 10 bases between them. This CDR3 has 15 amino acids. Looked up from germline, CDR1 is SGHRS and CDR2 is YFSETQ. The CDR3 DNA sequence: TGCGCCAGCAGCTCGTTGGGGAGCTCCTACAATGAGCAGTTCTTC. It yields the protein CASSSLGSSYNEQFF. Together with reference TRBV5-1 and TRBJ2-1, the CDR3 gives the full variable domain: KAGVTQTPRYLIKTRGQQVTLSCSPISGHRSVSWYQQTPGQGLQFLFEYFSETQRNKGNFPGRFSGRQFSNSRSEMNVSTLELGDSALYLCASSSLGSSYNEQFFGPGTRLTVL.

CDR3 region: CASSEGTLNEKLFF. The CDR3 DNA is TGCGCCAGCAGTGAAGGGACTCTTAATGAAAAACTGTTTTTT. The chain is built from TRBV10-1 and TRBJ1-4; possibly TRBD1 for D (5 bases). CDR3 length: 14 residues. V was shortened by 3 bases and J by 4 bases, with 9 bases between the two germline ends. The germline V gene has CDR1 WNHNN and CDR2 SYGVQD (reference sequence).

This clone was seen more than once but under ten times. The V call is TRBV5-1, the J call TRBJ2-3, with 7 bases that match TRBD1. Trimming at V came to 0 bases and at J to 6 bases, leaving 7 bases not matched to a gene. Germline assignment: CDR1 SGHRS and CDR2 YFSETQ. The length of the CDR3 is 15 residues. CDR3 DNA: TGCGCCAGCAGCTTGGGTGCAGGGGGTTCGGATACGCAGTATTTT. Protein sequence: CASSLGAGGSDTQYF.

This sequence joins TRBV19 and TRBJ1-4; unclear D gene. V gave up 5 bases and J gave up 5 bases, with 15 bases separating them. The CDR3 consists of 15 residues. Germline lookup yields CDR1 LNHDA and CDR2 SQIVND (reference sequence). CDR3 sequence (DNA): TGTGCCAGTAGTTCCCGGAGGGCGCGAAATGAAAAACTGTTTTTT. Encoded protein: CASSSRRARNEKLFF.

J is TRBJ1-2 and V is TRBV30; unclear D gene. CDR3 size: 11 residues. V lost 7 bases to trimming and J lost 8 bases, with 14 bases between them. In germline, CDR1 is GTSNPN, CDR2 SVGIG (reference sequence). The CDR3 here is CASTEGYGYTF. The CDR3 DNA reads as TGTGCCTCGACCGAGGGATACGGCTACACCTTC.

This chain uses TRBV30 with TRBJ2-7; no clear D. The CDR3 consists of 12 residues. Deletions cut 2 bases from V and 3 bases from J, with 8 bases between. CDR1 GTSNPN and CDR2 SVGIG come from the germline V gene (reference sequence). CDR3 nucleotides: TGTGCCTGGAGTAACAGCTACTACGAGCAGTACTTC. Translated: CAWSNSYYEQYF.

The genes are TRBV25-1 and TRBJ1-2, with TRBD1 matching 7 bases. The junction had 13 bases not matched to a gene; V was cut back by 5 bases and J by 4 bases. From germline, CDR1 is MGHDK and CDR2 SYGVNS. The CDR3 is made up of 16 amino acids. The CDR3 DNA reads as TGTGCCAGCAGTTCCACCCGACAGGGTCTTTCCTATGGCTACACCTTC. It encodes CASSSTRQGLSYGYTF.

This sequence joins TRBV6-8 and TRBJ1-3, with 7 bases that match TRBD1. The CDR3 loop spans 15 amino acids. CDR1 is MNHGY and CDR2 is SAAAGT in the germline V gene. After removal of 6 bases from V and 0 bases from J, the junction contained 5 bases not matched to a gene. The CDR3 reads CASSTTGNSGNTIYF. Here the CDR3 DNA reads TGTGCCAGCAGCACGACAGGGAACTCTGGAAACACCATATATTTT.

This chain uses TRBV6-8 with TRBJ1-6; D is undetermined. Germline V gene lookup returns CDR1 MNHGY and CDR2 SAAAGT. CDR3 length: 14 residues. The V gene lost 6 bases and the J gene lost 7 bases, with 13 bases spanning the gap. Here the CDR3 DNA reads TGTGCCAGCAGCCCAGGTACAAGGAATTCACCCCTCCACTTT. It specifies CASSPGTRNSPLHF.

This rearrangement joins TRBV5-1 to TRBJ1-3, with D tentatively TRBD1 (6 bases). The CDR3 has 15 amino acids. V shed 3 bases and J shed 6 bases, with 16 bases lying between them. Germline CDR1 is SGHRS and CDR2 is YFSETQ. CDR3 nucleotides: TGCGCCAGCAGCTGGGGTGACAGGCCGCTAAACACCATATATTTT. Its translation: CASSWGDRPLNTIYF.

V usage is TRBV28 and J usage is TRBJ2-5; 7 bases fit TRBD1. The CDR3 is 12 amino acids. Germline CDR1 is MDHEN and CDR2 is SYDVKM. V dropped 8 bases and J dropped 4; count of bases not matched to a gene: 4. In DNA form, the CDR3 reads TGTGCCAGCGCACAGGGGACAGAGACCCAGTACTTC. Amino acid sequence: CASAQGTETQYF.

V is TRBV28 and J is TRBJ1-6; D is possibly TRBD1 (5 bases). The CDR3 loop spans 14 amino acids. V lost 3 bases, J lost 7 bases, and 10 bases lay in between. Germline V gene data show CDR1 as MDHEN and CDR2 as SYDVKM. The DNA of the CDR3 is TGTGCCAGCAGTTTGGGGCGGCAGAATTCACCCCTCCACTTT. Protein: CASSLGRQNSPLHF.

The rearrangement uses TRBV19 and TRBJ1-3; D is undetermined. The CDR3 consists of 20 residues. V was clipped by 5 bases and J by 2 bases, with 28 bases between them. CDR1 is LNHDA and CDR2 is SQIVND in the germline V gene (reference sequence). The CDR3 bases are TGTGCCAGTAGTCATTCGCGCAGTCTCTCTTTTGGGAGCCCTGGAAACACCATATATTTT. Protein product: CASSHSRSLSFGSPGNTIYF. Filled out from reference TRBV19 and TRBJ1-3, the complete variable domain reads DGGITQSPKYLFRKEGQNVTLSCEQNLNHDAMYWYRQDPGQGLRLIYYSQIVNDFQKGDIAEGYSVSREKKESFPLTVTSAQKNPTAFYLCASSHSRSLSFGSPGNTIYFGEGSWLTVV.

CDR3 sequence reads: CAILARLVVEETQYF. As DNA, the CDR3 is TGTGCCATCCTCGCTAGACTAGTCGTGGAAGAGACCCAGTACTTC. The gene calls are TRBV6-8 and TRBJ2-5, with D possibly matching TRBD2 (6 bases). This CDR3 contains 15 residues. The V gene's germline CDR1 is MNHGY and CDR2 SAAAGT. The V end lost 10 bases, the J end lost 3 bases, and 21 bases lay between the germline ends.

V and J are TRBV7-6 and TRBJ2-7; 10 bases line up with TRBD2. The CDR3 spans 15 residues. Losses at the gene ends were 5 bases for V and 4 bases for J; bases not matched to a gene: 8. Germline V gene sequence: CDR1 SGHVS, CDR2 FNYEAQ. The CDR3 protein is CASSPSGRSSYEQYF. In DNA, the CDR3 is TGTGCCAGCAGCCCTAGCGGGAGATCTTCGTACGAGCAGTACTTC.

The chain is built from TRBV11-3 and TRBJ1-2; TRBD1 aligns across 7 bases. Germline CDR1 and CDR2: SGHNT and YENEEA. The CDR3 consists of 14 residues. Trimming removed 5 bases from V and 4 bases from J; junction bases left unmatched: 7. The CDR3 bases are TGTGCCAGCAGCCCGGGACAGTGGGGCTATGGCTACACCTTC. This codes for CASSPGQWGYGYTF.

This chain joins TRBV5-1 and TRBJ2-1; 9 bases are shared with TRBD2. V shed 2 bases and J 4 bases; nucleotides not matched to a gene: 1. The CDR3 length is 14 residues. CDR1 and CDR2 from the germline V gene are SGHRS and YFSETQ. The CDR3 sequence: CASSLLAGYNEQFF. In nucleotides, the CDR3 is TGCGCCAGCAGCTTACTAGCGGGTTACAATGAGCAGTTCTTC.

The chain uses TRBV18 and TRBJ1-5; 7 positions match TRBD1. The CDR3 length is 16 residues. Per the germline V gene, CDR1 is KGHSH and CDR2 is LQKENI. Trimming cost V 5 bases and J 5 bases; bases outside gene matches: 12. The CDR3 protein is CASSYTGTARDQPQHF. The CDR3 nucleotides are TGTGCCAGCTCATATACCGGGACAGCAAGAGATCAGCCCCAGCATTTT.

The chain has TRBV27 and TRBJ2-2, with D maybe TRBD2 (6 bases). There are 14 residues in the CDR3. Trimming took 6 bases from V and 6 from J, leaving 14 bases between them. Looked up from germline, CDR1 is MNHEY and CDR2 is SMNVEV (reference sequence). The CDR3 protein is CASRAQAGSGELFF. The CDR3 region has the DNA TGTGCCAGCAGGGCGCAGGCGGGGTCCGGGGAGCTGTTTTTT.

Many counts were recorded for this clone. The chain joins TRBV11-3 to TRBJ2-1, with 14 positions matching TRBD2. Per the germline V gene, CDR1 is SGHNT and CDR2 is YENEEA. After removal of 4 bases from V and 7 bases from J, the junction contained 6 bases not matched to a gene. The CDR3 sequence is 16 residues long. CDR3 DNA: TGTGCCAGCAGCTCCGGACTAGCGGGAGGAATAAATGAGCAGTTCTTC. Protein sequence: CASSSGLAGGINEQFF.

This rearrangement joins TRBV5-1 to TRBJ2-1; D could derive from TRBD1 or TRBD2 (6 bases each). The V end was cut by 0 bases, the J end by 6 bases, with 16 bases between. The CDR3 has 16 amino acids. Germline V lookup: CDR1 SGHRS, CDR2 YFSETQ. The CDR3 sequence is CASSLEGGRGINEQFF. The CDR3 DNA is TGCGCCAGCAGCTTGGAAGGGGGGCGAGGGATCAATGAGCAGTTCTTC.

The J gene is TRBJ2-7, the V gene TRBV28, with 8 positions matching TRBD2. Trimming cost V 1 base and J 3 bases; bases outside gene matches: 14. The CDR3 is 18 residues long. Germline V gives CDR1 MDHEN, CDR2 SYDVKM. CDR3 protein: CASSLSGGSGMRDYEQYF. The CDR3 DNA sequence: TGTGCCAGCAGTTTATCCGGCGGTAGCGGGATGCGAGACTACGAGCAGTACTTC.

The gene calls are TRBV6-8 and TRBJ2-7; 8 nucleotides line up with TRBD1. With V trimmed by 5 bases and J by 1 base, 7 bases remained unmatched. The CDR3 spans 15 residues. Looked up from germline, CDR1 is MNHGY and CDR2 is SAAAGT. CDR3 sequence reads: CASSTQGAMSYEQYF. The CDR3 DNA reads as TGTGCCAGCAGTACGCAGGGGGCGATGTCCTACGAGCAGTACTTC.

The rearrangement links TRBV29-1 to TRBJ2-1; 14 bases are a match to TRBD2. The CDR3 contains 17 residues. V gave up 4 bases and J gave up 1 base; unmatched junction bases: 6. Germline CDR1 reads SQVTM; CDR2 reads ANQGSEA. This CDR3 is CSVAGLAGVSSYNEQFF. CDR3 nucleotides: TGCAGCGTTGCGGGACTAGCGGGAGTTTCATCCTACAATGAGCAGTTCTTC.